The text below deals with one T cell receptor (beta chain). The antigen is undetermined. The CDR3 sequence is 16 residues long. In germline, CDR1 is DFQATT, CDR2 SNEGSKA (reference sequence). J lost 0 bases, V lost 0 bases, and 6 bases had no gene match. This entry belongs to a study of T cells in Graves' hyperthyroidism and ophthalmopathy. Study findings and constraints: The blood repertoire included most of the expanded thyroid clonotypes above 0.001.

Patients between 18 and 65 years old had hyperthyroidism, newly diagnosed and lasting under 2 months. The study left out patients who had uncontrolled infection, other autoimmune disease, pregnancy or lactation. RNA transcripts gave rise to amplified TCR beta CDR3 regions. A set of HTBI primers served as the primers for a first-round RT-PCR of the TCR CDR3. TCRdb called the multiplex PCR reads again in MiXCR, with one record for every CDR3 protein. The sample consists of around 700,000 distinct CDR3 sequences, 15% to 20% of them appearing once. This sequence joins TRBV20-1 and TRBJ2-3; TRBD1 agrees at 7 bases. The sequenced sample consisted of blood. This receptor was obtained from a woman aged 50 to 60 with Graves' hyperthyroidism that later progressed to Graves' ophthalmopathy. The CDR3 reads CSARDPGTASTDTQYF. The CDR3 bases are TGCAGTGCTAGAGATCCGGGGACAGCTAGCACAGATACGCAGTATTTT.